This T cell receptor (beta chain) emerged from a study of CD8 T cells in Susac syndrome. Study at large: The Susac syndrome patients were therapy-naive, on corticosteroids, or on intravenous immunoglobulin alone at blood draw.

After extraction with the RNeasy kit, about 0.5 to 1 ug of the RNA was reverse transcribed using random hexamers. With immunoSEQ multiplex PCR, TCR beta CDR3 was amplified across 54 Vbeta and 13 Jbeta. TCRdb passed the immunoSEQ multiplex PCR reads through MiXCR, listing each CDR3 protein once. Of 75,000 to 100,000 distinct CDR3 sequences listed, 95% are singletons. Germline trimming cut 3 bases from V and 1 base from J; bases unmatched to any gene: 4. The length of the CDR3 is 15 residues. Germline loops: CDR1 SGDLS, CDR2 YYNGEE. The sequence came from a human donor with Susac syndrome. The chain employs TRBV9 and TRBJ1-2, with 9 bases identical to TRBD1. Material: CD8+ T cells from PBMCs. CDR3 residues: CASSDPGQGNYGYTF. CDR3 coding DNA: TGTGCCAGCAGCGACCCGGGACAGGGTAACTATGGCTACACCTTC.